These T cell receptor beta chains were read from a single sample in a study of T cells in Graves' hyperthyroidism and ophthalmopathy. MiXCR, run by TCRdb on the multiplex PCR reads, gives a single entry per CDR3 protein. Of hundreds of thousands of distinct CDR3 sequences listed, about 20% were seen once; the top ten hold 34%. The sample consisted of blood. These receptor sequences come from a man aged 25-45 years with Graves' ophthalmopathy. The CDR3 runs from the conserved cysteine through the conserved F or W. Fields, in order: D gene, J gene, clone size, V gene, CDR3 DNA, CDR3 protein. The D gene is left open where the match is weak. The size field is filled for only some rows; it gives once, few, many or a size class.

D: NA; J: TRBJ2-5; size: few; V: TRBV4-2; DNA: TGTGCCAGCAGCCAAGATCGAGGCTTAGGGGGATCAGAGACCCAGTACTTC; CDR3: CASSQDRGLGGSETQYF
D: NA; J: TRBJ2-7; size: many; V: TRBV7-9; DNA: TGTGCCAGCAGCTCGGGGACATCCTACGAGCAGTACTTC; CDR3: CASSSGTSYEQYF
D: TRBD2; J: TRBJ2-7; size: NA; V: TRBV19; DNA: TGTGCCAGTAGCCTCCCTTGGACTAGCGGGAGTTACGAGCAGTACTTC; CDR3: CASSLPWTSGSYEQYF
D: TRBD1; J: TRBJ2-1; size: many; V: TRBV7-9; DNA: TGTGCCAGCAGCTCCGGACAGGGCGGTGAGCAGTTCTTC; CDR3: CASSSGQGGEQFF
D: TRBD2; J: TRBJ2-3; size: few; V: TRBV19; DNA: TGTGCCTCCCGGACGGGCGGGAGTGGCGATACGCAGTATTTT; CDR3: CASRTGGSGDTQYF
D: TRBD2; J: TRBJ2-7; size: many; V: TRBV28; DNA: TGTGCCAGCAGTCTGGATGGGGGGGGTTTCTACGAGCAGTACTTC; CDR3: CASSLDGGGFYEQYF
D: NA; J: TRBJ1-5; size: many; V: TRBV28; DNA: TGTGCCAGCAGAGTAAGGCAGGCCCGAAATCAGCCCCAGCATTTT; CDR3: CASRVRQARNQPQHF
D: NA; J: TRBJ2-3; size: NA; V: TRBV9; DNA: TGTGCCAGCAGCGAAGGTGGGGGCGCCTCGGATACGCAGTATTTT; CDR3: CASSEGGGASDTQYF
D: TRBD2; J: TRBJ2-3; size: few; V: TRBV10-1; DNA: TGCGCCAGCAGTGAGTCGACTAGCGGGAGGGTTCGCACAGATACGCAGTATTTT; CDR3: CASSESTSGRVRTDTQYF
D: NA; J: TRBJ2-7; size: NA; V: TRBV5-1; DNA: TGCGCCAGTACCGACGGGGGCTACGAGCAGTACTTC; CDR3: CASTDGGYEQYF
D: NA; J: TRBJ2-7; size: few; V: TRBV3-1; DNA: TGTGCCAGCAGCCAAGCTAGCCTCGAGCAGTACTTC; CDR3: CASSQASLEQYF
D: NA; J: TRBJ2-7; size: many; V: TRBV5-1; DNA: TGCGCCAGCAGCTTCACAGGACGGTCCTACGAGCAGTACTTC; CDR3: CASSFTGRSYEQYF
D: TRBD1; J: TRBJ1-5; size: NA; V: TRBV24-1; DNA: TGTGCCACCAGTACCGGGACAGGTAATCAGCCCCAGCATTTT; CDR3: CATSTGTGNQPQHF
D: NA; J: TRBJ2-1; size: few; V: TRBV9; DNA: TGTGCCAGCAGCGTAGACCCAGCTACATATTATGAGCAGTTCTTC; CDR3: CASSVDPATYYEQFF
D: TRBD2; J: TRBJ2-7; size: NA; V: TRBV7-2; DNA: TGTGCCAGCAGCTATAGGACTAGCTCCTACGAGCAGTACTTC; CDR3: CASSYRTSSYEQYF
D: TRBD2; J: TRBJ2-7; size: few; V: TRBV27; DNA: TGTGCCAGCAGTCCGTCGACTAGCGGGAGATACGAGCAGTACTTC; CDR3: CASSPSTSGRYEQYF
D: TRBD2; J: TRBJ2-7; size: NA; V: TRBV5-6; DNA: TGTGCCAGCAGCTCCTTAGCGGGAGTCCCCTACGAGCAGTACTTC; CDR3: CASSSLAGVPYEQYF
D: NA; J: TRBJ2-3; size: many; V: TRBV6-2/TRBV6-3; DNA: TGTGCCAGCAGTTACAACGTAGATACGCAGTATTTT; CDR3: CASSYNVDTQYF
D: NA; J: TRBJ2-3; size: NA; V: TRBV7-2; DNA: TGTGCCAGCAGACCCTTTTGGCAGATGATCGCAGATACGCAGTATTTT; CDR3: CASRPFWQMIADTQYF
D: NA; J: TRBJ2-6; size: NA; V: TRBV10-2; DNA: TGCGCCAGCAGTTCACGGGACTCTGGGGCCAACGTCCTGACTTTC; CDR3: CASSSRDSGANVLTF
D: NA; J: TRBJ2-7; size: few; V: TRBV2; DNA: TGTGCCAGCAGTGAACTTTCATGGGCCCGCGCAGGGCCCTACGAGCAGTACTTC; CDR3: CASSELSWARAGPYEQYF
D: NA; J: TRBJ2-1; size: NA; V: TRBV12-3/TRBV12-4; DNA: TGTGCCAGCAGTTCCGAGGACAGGGGGTTGAGCGGGAGGGGGGGTTATGAGCAGTTCTTC; CDR3: CASSSEDRGLSGRGGYEQFF
D: TRBD1; J: TRBJ2-7; size: NA; V: TRBV27; DNA: TGTGCCAGCAGTTTATCGGGACAGCCCTACGAGCAGTACTTC; CDR3: CASSLSGQPYEQYF
D: NA; J: TRBJ2-1; size: many; V: TRBV29-1; DNA: TGCAGCGTTGAAGTTAGGTACAATGAGCAGTTCTTC; CDR3: CSVEVRYNEQFF
D: TRBD2; J: TRBJ2-3; size: NA; V: TRBV20-1; DNA: TGCAGTGCTCCTAGCGGGTGGAGGGATACGCAGTATTTT; CDR3: CSAPSGWRDTQYF
D: NA; J: TRBJ2-6; size: NA; V: TRBV2; DNA: TGTGCCAGCAGTTCTTTGGGCTCTGGGGCCAACGTCCTGACTTTC; CDR3: CASSSLGSGANVLTF
D: TRBD2; J: TRBJ2-1; size: many; V: TRBV27; DNA: TGTGCCAGCAGTTTAAGGGTAGCGGGAGCCTACACTGAGGAGCAGTTCTTC; CDR3: CASSLRVAGAYTEEQFF
D: TRBD1; J: TRBJ2-2; size: few; V: TRBV9; DNA: TGTGCCAGCAGCGGAAACCACAGGGGCACCGGGGAGCTGTTTTTT; CDR3: CASSGNHRGTGELFF
D: TRBD2; J: TRBJ2-1; size: NA; V: TRBV27; DNA: TGTGCCAGCAGTTTATCGAAACTAGCGGGACATGAGCAGTTCTTC; CDR3: CASSLSKLAGHEQFF
D: TRBD1; J: TRBJ1-2; size: few; V: TRBV10-3; DNA: TGTGCCATCAGGAACCAGGGGGTAATCTATGGCTACACCTTC; CDR3: CAIRNQGVIYGYTF
D: NA; J: TRBJ2-3; size: NA; V: TRBV27; DNA: TGTGCCAGCAGTTTGCTAGGGGCCCACGCAGATACGCAGTATTTT; CDR3: CASSLLGAHADTQYF
D: NA; J: TRBJ2-3; size: many; V: TRBV13; DNA: TGTGCCAGCAGCTCCGCCCAAGGGAGAGATACGCAGTATTTT; CDR3: CASSSAQGRDTQYF
D: NA; J: TRBJ1-4; size: NA; V: TRBV30; DNA: TGTGCCTGGAACGACATGGGGGTCTACGGAAAACTGTTTTTT; CDR3: CAWNDMGVYGKLFF